This T cell receptor (beta chain) is from a study of technical replicates of blood from four donors. Sequencing was performed with immunoSEQ multiplex PCR; in TCRdb, only in-frame clones are kept and a portion is missing. This table holds about 81,000 clones, 70% to 90% found once. CDR1 is MRHNA and CDR2 is SNTAGT in the germline V gene. CDR3 size: 13 residues. V gave up 4 bases and J gave up 5 bases, with 11 bases separating them. This rearrangement joins TRBV6-4 to TRBJ2-5, with D possibly matching TRBD2 (5 bases). The source material was PBMCs. This clonotype was obtained from a human donor in good health. Some clones in this sample may be carry-over from other donors' samples. The CDR3 nucleotides read TGTGCCAGCAGTGTTTCGCCGGGGGAGACCCAGTACTTC. Translating gives CASSVSPGETQYF.